This TCR beta chain stems from a study of blood T cell repertoires in COVID-19. Study information: Italy, Spain and the United States were the sources of the convalescent and acute COVID-19 samples. Nucleic acid was either cDNA or gDNA, and it came from T cells, B-cell-depleted T cells, or PBMCs.

In the authors' workflow: Estimates of nucleated cell counts were drawn from the amplification of reference gene primers. Profiling relied on immunoSEQ multiplex PCR, and the TCRdb table lists in-frame clones only, not all of them. That table furnishes V, J and clone size, whereas the DNA furnished D and trimming. The repertoire has roughly 340,000 clones, around 91% of them found once; the top ten carry 3% to 4%. Unmatched junction bases numbered 7, after V lost 5 bases and J lost 0 bases. From germline, CDR1 is SGHVS and CDR2 FQNEAQ. The length of the CDR3 is 16 residues. The clonotype was recovered from a woman aged 18-29 years who had recovered from COVID-19. The sample comprised peripheral blood. The chain recombines TRBV7-8 with TRBJ2-4; TRBD2 matches at 7 bases. As DNA, the CDR3 is TGTGCCAGCAGCCCTCGGGTAGCGGGAGCCAAAAACATTCAGTACTTC. Amino acids: CASSPRVAGAKNIQYF. Using reference TRBV7-8 and TRBJ2-4 for the parts outside the CDR3, the full variable domain is GAGVSQSPRYKVAKRGQDVALRCDPISGHVSLFWYQQALGQGPEFLTYFQNEAQLDKSGLPSDRFFAERPEGSVSTLKIQRTQQEDSAVYLCASSPRVAGAKNIQYFGAGTRLSVL.